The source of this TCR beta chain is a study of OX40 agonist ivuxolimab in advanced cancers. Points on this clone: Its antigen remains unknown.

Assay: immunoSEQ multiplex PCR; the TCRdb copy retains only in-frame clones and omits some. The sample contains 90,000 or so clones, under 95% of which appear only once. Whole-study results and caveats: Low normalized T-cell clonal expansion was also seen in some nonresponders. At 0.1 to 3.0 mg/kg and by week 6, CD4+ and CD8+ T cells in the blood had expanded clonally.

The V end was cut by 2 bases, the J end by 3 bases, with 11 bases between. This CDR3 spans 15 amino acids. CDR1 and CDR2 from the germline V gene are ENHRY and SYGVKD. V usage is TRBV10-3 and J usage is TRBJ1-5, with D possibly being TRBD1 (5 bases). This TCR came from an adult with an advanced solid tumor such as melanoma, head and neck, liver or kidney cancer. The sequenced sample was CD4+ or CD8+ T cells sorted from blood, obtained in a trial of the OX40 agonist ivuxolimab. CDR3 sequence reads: CAISEGGSDNQPQHF. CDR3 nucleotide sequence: TGTGCCATCAGTGAGGGGGGATCGGACAATCAGCCCCAGCATTTT.